The sequence of this TCR beta chain was determined in a study of T cell repertoires in cytomegalovirus infection. Study overall: Signatures in public TCR beta sequences pointed to both CMV infection and matching HLA type.

Deletions cut 1 base from V and 2 bases from J, with 9 bases between. Germline assignment: CDR1 SEHNR and CDR2 FQNEAQ (reference sequence). The CDR3 has 14 amino acids. The study, taken as a whole, reports: In two of eight donors, the top clonotype was HLA-C-restricted CMV-specific. Totalled public TCR beta family frequency picked out people who carried CMV plus the relevant HLA.

Via MiXCR, TCRdb re-called the reads, giving one row per CDR3 protein. Here the sample spans nearly 650,000 distinct CDR3 sequences, roughly 24% being singletons. As concerns this clonotype: Antigen specificity is unknown.

This sequence joins TRBV7-9 and TRBJ2-7; D is uncertain. This receptor was taken from a human donor in good health (CMV status not recorded). Some clones in this sample may be carry-over from other donors' samples. The sequencing input was CD8+ T cells from PBMCs. CDR3 DNA sequence: TGTGCCAGCAGCTTAGGAGGTAGTCCCTACGAGCAGTACTTC. Translation gives CASSLGGSPYEQYF.